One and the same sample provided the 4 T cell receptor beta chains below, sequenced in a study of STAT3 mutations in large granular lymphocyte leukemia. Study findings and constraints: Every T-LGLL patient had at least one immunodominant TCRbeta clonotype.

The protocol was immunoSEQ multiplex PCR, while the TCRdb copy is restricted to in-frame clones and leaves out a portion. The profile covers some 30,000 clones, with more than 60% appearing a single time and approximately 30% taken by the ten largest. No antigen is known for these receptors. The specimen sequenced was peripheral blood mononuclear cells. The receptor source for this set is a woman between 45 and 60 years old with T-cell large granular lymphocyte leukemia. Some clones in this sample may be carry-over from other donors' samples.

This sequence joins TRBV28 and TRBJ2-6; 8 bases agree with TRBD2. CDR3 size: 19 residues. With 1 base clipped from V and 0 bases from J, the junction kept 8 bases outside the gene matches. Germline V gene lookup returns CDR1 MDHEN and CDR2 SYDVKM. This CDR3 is CASSLSVAGRPSGANVLTF. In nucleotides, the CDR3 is TGTGCCAGCAGTTTATCGGTAGCGGGACGGCCCTCTGGGGCCAACGTCCTGACTTTC.

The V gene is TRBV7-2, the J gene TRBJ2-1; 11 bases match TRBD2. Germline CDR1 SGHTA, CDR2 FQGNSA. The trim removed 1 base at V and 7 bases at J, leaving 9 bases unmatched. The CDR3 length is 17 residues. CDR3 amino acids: CASSLGLAGGAGNEQFF. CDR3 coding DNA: TGTGCCAGCAGCTTAGGTCTAGCGGGAGGCGCGGGGAATGAGCAGTTCTTC.

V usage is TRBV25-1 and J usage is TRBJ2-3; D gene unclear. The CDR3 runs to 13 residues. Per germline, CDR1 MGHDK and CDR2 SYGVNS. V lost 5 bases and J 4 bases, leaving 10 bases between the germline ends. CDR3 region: CASSTLASDTQYF. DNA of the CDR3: TGTGCCAGCAGTACCTTAGCCTCAGATACGCAGTATTTT.

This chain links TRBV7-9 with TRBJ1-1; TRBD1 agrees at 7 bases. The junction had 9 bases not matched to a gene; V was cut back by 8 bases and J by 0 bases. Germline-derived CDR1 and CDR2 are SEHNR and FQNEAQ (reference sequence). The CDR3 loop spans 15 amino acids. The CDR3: CASLGGGLVNTEAFF. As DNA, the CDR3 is TGTGCCAGCCTTGGAGGGGGCTTAGTGAACACTGAAGCTTTCTTT.